A selection of T cell receptor beta chains follows, all from one sample in a study of blood T cell repertoires in COVID-19. Some clones are missing from TCRdb's copy, which holds only in-frame ones; the method was immunoSEQ multiplex PCR. The table includes about 310,000 clones, 85% detected once. The sequencing sample was made of PBMCs or T cells enriched from blood (not recorded which). The receptors here all came from a woman in her twenties or thirties who had been exposed to COVID-19. The CDR3 runs from the conserved cysteine through the conserved F or W. The D gene is left open where the match is weak. A row's size may be missing; if present it is once, few, many or a size class.

>-|-|TRBV5-1|TRBJ2-2
CASKTTGLNTGELFF
TGCGCCAGCAAAACAACAGGGTTGAACACCGGGGAGCTGTTTTTT
>-|TRBD2|TRBV28|TRBJ2-4
CASSSPSGRSNIQYF
TGTGCCAGCAGTTCCCCTAGCGGGAGGAGTAACATTCAGTACTTC
>-|-|TRBV28|TRBJ2-1
CASTGDSYNEQFF
TGTGCCAGCACAGGAGACAGCTACAATGAGCAGTTCTTC
>-|TRBD1|TRBV25-1|TRBJ2-7
CASSGQPGTGLEQYF
TGTGCCAGCAGTGGCCAACCCGGGACAGGGTTGGAGCAGTACTTC
>-|TRBD1|TRBV7-8|TRBJ1-3
CASSLVPGQGAGNTIYF
TGTGCCAGCAGCTTAGTACCGGGACAGGGTGCTGGAAACACCATATATTTT
>few|-|TRBV1|TRBJ1-1
CTSSQDYPEAFF
TGCACCAGCAGCCAAGACTATCCTGAAGCTTTCTTT
>once|TRBD1|TRBV7-2|TRBJ2-5
CASSYRQGSETQYF
TGTGCCAGCAGCTATCGACAGGGCTCGGAGACCCAGTACTTC
>-|-|TRBV7-9|TRBJ1-2
CASSLPWTAGHSYGYTF
TGTGCCAGCAGCTTACCGTGGACGGCAGGGCATAGTTATGGCTACACCTTC
>-|-|TRBV4-1|TRBJ1-4
CASSRDPGQFNEKLFF
TGCGCCAGCAGCCGAGACCCGGGACAATTTAATGAAAAACTGTTTTTT
>few|-|TRBV18|TRBJ1-5
CASSRVVTVGQPQHF
TGTGCCAGCTCACGGGTCGTGACAGTCGGTCAGCCCCAGCATTTT
>-|-|TRBV11-2|TRBJ1-1
CASSFADMNTEAFF
TGTGCCAGCAGCTTTGCTGACATGAACACTGAAGCTTTCTTT
>-|TRBD1|TRBV19|TRBJ1-1
CASIPVGTGATEAFF
TGTGCCAGTATCCCAGTGGGGACAGGTGCAACTGAAGCTTTCTTT
>-|TRBD1|TRBV5-6|TRBJ1-6
CASSPLRTGGPGSPLHF
TGTGCCAGCAGCCCGTTAAGGACAGGGGGGCCAGGCTCACCCCTCCACTTT
>-|TRBD2|TRBV28|TRBJ2-5
CATIEAGVGETQYF
TGTGCCACCATAGAAGCGGGAGTCGGGGAGACCCAGTACTTC
>-|-|TRBV28|TRBJ1-5
CASMGEGNQPQHF
TGTGCCAGTATGGGGGAGGGCAATCAGCCCCAGCATTTT
>-|-|TRBV2|TRBJ2-5
CASSPDNQETQYF
TGTGCCAGCAGCCCCGACAACCAAGAGACCCAGTACTTC
>-|-|TRBV5-6|TRBJ2-1
CASSWVRGVGVTYNEQFF
TGTGCCAGCAGCTGGGTACGTGGAGTCGGGGTGACCTACAATGAGCAGTTCTTC
>-|TRBD1|TRBV5-1|TRBJ1-2
CASSLGTGENNGYTF
TGCGCCAGCAGCCTAGGGACAGGGGAGAACAATGGCTACACCTTC
>-|TRBD1|TRBV27|TRBJ2-7
CASSLGQGEHEQYF
TGTGCCAGCAGTTTAGGACAGGGTGAGCACGAGCAGTACTTC
>-|TRBD1|TRBV19|TRBJ1-2
CASSTLDRGYGYTF
TGTGCCAGTAGTACTTTGGACAGGGGCTATGGCTACACCTTC
>once|-|TRBV3-1/TRBV3-2|TRBJ1-1
CASSQRGFRIEAFF
TGTGCCAGCAGCCAAAGAGGGTTCCGGATTGAAGCTTTCTTT
>-|-|TRBV4-2|TRBJ2-5
CASSRRGGQGLQETQYF
TGTGCCAGCAGCCGTAGGGGAGGTCAGGGCCTTCAAGAGACCCAGTACTTC
>-|-|TRBV2|TRBJ1-2
CATTLGGRYYGYTF
TGTGCCACCACTTTGGGAGGTCGGTACTATGGCTACACCTTC
>-|TRBD1|TRBV10-3|TRBJ2-2
CAITGTGPTGELFF
TGTGCCATCACGGGGACAGGACCCACCGGGGAGCTGTTTTTT
>-|TRBD1|TRBV7-8|TRBJ1-1
CASSGWTGSNTEAFF
TGTGCCAGCAGCGGATGGACAGGGTCGAACACTGAAGCTTTCTTT
>-|-|TRBV7-6|TRBJ2-1
CASSLEVGGPNEQFF
TGTGCCAGCAGCTTAGAGGTCGGGGGGCCCAATGAGCAGTTCTTC
>few|-|TRBV7-8|TRBJ2-5
CASSLAVGTEESQYF
TGTGCCAGCAGCTTAGCGGTTGGGACTGAAGAGTCCCAGTACTTC
>-|TRBD1|TRBV9|TRBJ2-6
CASSARDRGSGANVLTF
TGTGCCAGCAGCGCCAGGGACAGGGGGTCTGGGGCCAACGTCCTGACTTTC
>once|-|TRBV27|TRBJ1-2
CASSLSTGGFYGYTF
TGTGCCAGCAGTTTATCGACCGGGGGATTCTATGGCTACACCTTC